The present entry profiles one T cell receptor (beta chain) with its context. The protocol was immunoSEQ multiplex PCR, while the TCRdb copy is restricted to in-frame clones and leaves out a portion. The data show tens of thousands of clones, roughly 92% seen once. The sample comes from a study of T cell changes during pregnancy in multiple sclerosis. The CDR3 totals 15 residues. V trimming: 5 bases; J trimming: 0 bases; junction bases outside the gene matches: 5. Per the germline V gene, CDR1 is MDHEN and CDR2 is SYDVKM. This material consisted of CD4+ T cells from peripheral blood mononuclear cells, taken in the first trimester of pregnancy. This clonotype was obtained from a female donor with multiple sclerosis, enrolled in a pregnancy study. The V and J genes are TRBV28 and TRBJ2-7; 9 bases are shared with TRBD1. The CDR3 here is CASSLTGQGSYEQYF. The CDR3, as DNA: TGTGCCAGCAGTCTAACGGGACAGGGCTCCTACGAGCAGTACTTC.